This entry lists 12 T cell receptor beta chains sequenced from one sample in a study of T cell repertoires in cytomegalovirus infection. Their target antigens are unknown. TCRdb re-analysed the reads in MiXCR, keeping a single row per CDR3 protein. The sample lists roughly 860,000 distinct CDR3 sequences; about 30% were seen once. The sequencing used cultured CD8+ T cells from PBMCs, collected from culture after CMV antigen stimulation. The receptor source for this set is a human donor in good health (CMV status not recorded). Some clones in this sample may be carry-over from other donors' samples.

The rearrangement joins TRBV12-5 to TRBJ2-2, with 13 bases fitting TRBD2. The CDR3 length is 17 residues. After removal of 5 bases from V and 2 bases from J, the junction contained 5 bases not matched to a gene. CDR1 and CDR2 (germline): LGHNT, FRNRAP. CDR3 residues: CASGPGTSGENTGELFF. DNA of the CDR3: TGTGCTAGTGGTCCGGGGACTAGCGGGGAAAACACCGGGGAGCTGTTTTTT.

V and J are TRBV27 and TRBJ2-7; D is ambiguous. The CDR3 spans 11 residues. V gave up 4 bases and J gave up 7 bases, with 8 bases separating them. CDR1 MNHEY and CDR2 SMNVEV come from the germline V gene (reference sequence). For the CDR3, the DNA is TGTGCCAGCAGTTCCATGCGTGAGCAGTACTTC. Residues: CASSSMREQYF.

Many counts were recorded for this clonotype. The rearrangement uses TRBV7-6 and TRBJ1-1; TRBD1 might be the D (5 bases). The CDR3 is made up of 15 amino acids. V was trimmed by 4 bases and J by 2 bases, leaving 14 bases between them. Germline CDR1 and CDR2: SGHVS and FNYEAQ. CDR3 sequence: CASSSRDLDNTEAFF. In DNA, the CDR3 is TGTGCCAGCAGCTCCCGGGACCTGGATAACACTGAAGCTTTCTTT.

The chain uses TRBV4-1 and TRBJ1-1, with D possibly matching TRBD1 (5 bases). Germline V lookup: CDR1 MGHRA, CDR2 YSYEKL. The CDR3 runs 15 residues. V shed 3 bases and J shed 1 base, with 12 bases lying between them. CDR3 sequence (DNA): TGCGCCAGCAGCCAGGCCCGGGGGACGAACACTGAAGCTTTCTTT. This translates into CASSQARGTNTEAFF.

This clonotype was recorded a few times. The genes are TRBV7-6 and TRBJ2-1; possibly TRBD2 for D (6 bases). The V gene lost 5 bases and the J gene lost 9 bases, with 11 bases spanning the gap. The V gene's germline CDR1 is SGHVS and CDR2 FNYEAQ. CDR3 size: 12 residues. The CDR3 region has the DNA TGTGCCAGCAGCGGGGCGGGGCTTGAGCAGTTCTTC. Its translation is CASSGAGLEQFF.

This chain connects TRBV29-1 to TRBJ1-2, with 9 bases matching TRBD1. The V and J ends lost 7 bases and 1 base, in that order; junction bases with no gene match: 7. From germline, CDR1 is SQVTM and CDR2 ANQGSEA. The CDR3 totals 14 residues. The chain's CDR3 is CSASPGQGNYGYTF. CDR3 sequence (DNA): TGCAGCGCTAGCCCGGGACAGGGTAACTATGGCTACACCTTC.

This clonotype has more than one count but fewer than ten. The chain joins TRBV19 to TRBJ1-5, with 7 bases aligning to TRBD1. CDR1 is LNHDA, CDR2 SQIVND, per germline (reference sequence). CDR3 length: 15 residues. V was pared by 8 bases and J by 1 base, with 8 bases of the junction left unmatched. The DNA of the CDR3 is TGTGCCAGTGCGACAGGGTCGCAGAGCAATCAGCCCCAGCATTTT. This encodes CASATGSQSNQPQHF. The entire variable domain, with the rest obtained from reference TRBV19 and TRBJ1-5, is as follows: DGGITQSPKYLFRKEGQNVTLSCEQNLNHDAMYWYRQDPGQGLRLIYYSQIVNDFQKGDIAEGYSVSREKKESFPLTVTSAQKNPTAFYLCASATGSQSNQPQHFGDGTRLSIL.

DNA for the CDR3: TGTGCCATCAGTGAGGACCTTGCAACTAATGAAAAACTGTTTTTT. Protein: CAISEDLATNEKLFF. The V and J genes are TRBV10-3 and TRBJ1-4; D gene uncertain. Germline assignment: CDR1 ENHRY and CDR2 SYGVKD. The CDR3 has 15 amino acids. V was cut by 2 bases and J by 0 bases, with 7 bases left in between.

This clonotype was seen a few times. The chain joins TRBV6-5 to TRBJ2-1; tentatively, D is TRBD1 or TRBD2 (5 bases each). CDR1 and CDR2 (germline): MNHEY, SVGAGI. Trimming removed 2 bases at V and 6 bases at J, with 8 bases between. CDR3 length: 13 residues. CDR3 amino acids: CASSYRGPNEQFF. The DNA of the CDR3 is TGTGCCAGCAGTTACCGGGGCCCCAATGAGCAGTTCTTC.

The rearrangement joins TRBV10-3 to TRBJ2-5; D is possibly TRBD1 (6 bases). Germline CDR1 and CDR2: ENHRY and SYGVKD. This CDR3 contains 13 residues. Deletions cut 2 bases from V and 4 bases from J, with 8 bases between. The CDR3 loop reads CAISEGQRETQYF. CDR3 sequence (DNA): TGTGCCATCAGTGAGGGACAGCGAGAGACCCAGTACTTC.

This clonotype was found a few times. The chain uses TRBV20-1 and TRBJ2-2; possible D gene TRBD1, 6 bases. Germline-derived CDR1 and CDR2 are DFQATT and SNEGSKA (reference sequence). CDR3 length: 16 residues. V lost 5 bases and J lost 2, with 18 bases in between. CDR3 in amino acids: CSAGHRVAPNTGELFF. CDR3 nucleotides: TGCAGTGCTGGACACAGGGTGGCCCCTAACACCGGGGAGCTGTTTTTT.

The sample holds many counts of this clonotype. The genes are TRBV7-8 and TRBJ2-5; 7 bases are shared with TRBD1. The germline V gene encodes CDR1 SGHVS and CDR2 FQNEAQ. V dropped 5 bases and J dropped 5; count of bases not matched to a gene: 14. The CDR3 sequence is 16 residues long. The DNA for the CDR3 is TGTGCCAGCAGCATCGTTACGCAGGGGGTTAGGGAGACCCAGTACTTC. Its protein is CASSIVTQGVRETQYF. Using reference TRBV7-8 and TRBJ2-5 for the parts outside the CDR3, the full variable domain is GAGVSQSPRYKVAKRGQDVALRCDPISGHVSLFWYQQALGQGPEFLTYFQNEAQLDKSGLPSDRFFAERPEGSVSTLKIQRTQQEDSAVYLCASSIVTQGVRETQYFGPGTRLLVL.